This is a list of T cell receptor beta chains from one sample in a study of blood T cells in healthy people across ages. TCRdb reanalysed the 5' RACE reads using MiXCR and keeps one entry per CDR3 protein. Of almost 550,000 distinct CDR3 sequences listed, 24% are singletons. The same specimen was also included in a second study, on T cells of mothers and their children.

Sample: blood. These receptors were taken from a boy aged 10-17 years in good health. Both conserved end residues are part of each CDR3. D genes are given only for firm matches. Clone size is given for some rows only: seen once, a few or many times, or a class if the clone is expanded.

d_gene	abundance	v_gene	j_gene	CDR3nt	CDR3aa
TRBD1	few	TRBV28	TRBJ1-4	TGTGCCAGCAGTTTGCCCAGGGGGGTAAAACTGTTTTTT	CASSLPRGVKLFF
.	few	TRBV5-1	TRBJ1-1	TGCGCCAGCAGCTTGGGAGGGGAGAACACTGAAGCTTTCTTT	CASSLGGENTEAFF
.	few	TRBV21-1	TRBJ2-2	TGTGCCAGCGCCAAACGGTGCACCGGGGAGCTGTTTTTT	CASAKRCTGELFF
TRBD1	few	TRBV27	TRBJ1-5	TGTGCCAGCAGCTTGGACAGGGCAAATCAGCCCCAGCATTTT	CASSLDRANQPQHF
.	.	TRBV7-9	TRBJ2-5	TGTGCCAGCAGCCCCCAGCGAGGCAGTGGAAACCACCAAGAGACCCAGTACTTC	CASSPQRGSGNHQETQYF
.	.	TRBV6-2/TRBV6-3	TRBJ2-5	TGTGCCGGCAGTTACTCGAGCAGACAAGAGACCCAGTACTTC	CAGSYSSRQETQYF
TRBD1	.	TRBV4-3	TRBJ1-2	TGCGCCAGCAGCCCCCGGGACAGTAATAACTATGGCTACACCTTC	CASSPRDSNNYGYTF
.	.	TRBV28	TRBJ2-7	TGTGCCAGCAGCGGTCCGGGACTTTCGTACGAGCAGTACTTC	CASSGPGLSYEQYF
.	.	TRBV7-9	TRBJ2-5	TGTGCCAGCAGCTTACAACCTACAGGCCTCCCCGGGGAGACCCAGTACTTC	CASSLQPTGLPGETQYF
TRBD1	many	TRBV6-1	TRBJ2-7	TGTGCCAGCAGTGAAGACGGGACAGGGGGCTACGAGCAGTACTTC	CASSEDGTGGYEQYF
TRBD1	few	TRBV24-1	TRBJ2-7	TGTGCCACCAGCGATCTGGACAGGGACGAGCAGTACTTC	CATSDLDRDEQYF
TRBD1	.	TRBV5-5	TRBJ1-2	TGTGCCAGCAGCAGTTCTCAGGGGGCGAATGGCTACACCTTC	CASSSSQGANGYTF
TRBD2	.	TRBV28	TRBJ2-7	TGTGCCAGCAGCCCTAGCGGGATGGGTTATAAGCAGTACTTC	CASSPSGMGYKQYF
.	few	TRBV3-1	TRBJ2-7	TGTGCCAGCAGCCCCCGACTAATCCTCTACGAGCAGTACTTC	CASSPRLILYEQYF
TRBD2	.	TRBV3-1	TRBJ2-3	TGTGCCAGCAGCCATGATGGACTAGCGGGAGATACGCAGTATTTT	CASSHDGLAGDTQYF
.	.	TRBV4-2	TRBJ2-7	TGTGCCAGCAGCCAAGATTGGGCAGTCGGATACGAGCAGTACTTC	CASSQDWAVGYEQYF
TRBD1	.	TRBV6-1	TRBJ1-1	TGTGCCAGCAGTGTAGGGACAGGAGGCGCTTTCTTT	CASSVGTGGAFF
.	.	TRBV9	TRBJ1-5	TGTGCCAGCAGCGCAGGGTTGAGCAATCAGCCCCAGCATTTT	CASSAGLSNQPQHF
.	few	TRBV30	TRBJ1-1	TGTGCCTGGGGGGAAATCATGAACACTGAAGCTTTCTTT	CAWGEIMNTEAFF
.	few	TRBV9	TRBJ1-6	TGTGCCAGCAGCGTAGAACCGAGCTCCTATAATTCACCCCTCCACTTT	CASSVEPSSYNSPLHF
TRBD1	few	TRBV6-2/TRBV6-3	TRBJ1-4	TGTGCCAGCAGTTCCGCCGGGACAGGGGAAGCGAGTGAAAAACTGTTTTTT	CASSSAGTGEASEKLFF
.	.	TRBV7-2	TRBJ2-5	TGTGCCAGCAGCTTAGCCCCAGACAGCGGGGAGACCCAGTACTTC	CASSLAPDSGETQYF
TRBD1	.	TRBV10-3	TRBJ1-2	TGTGCCACCAACAGGGGCGGCGGCTACACCTTC	CATNRGGGYTF
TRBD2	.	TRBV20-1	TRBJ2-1	TGCAGTGCTAGTAGATGGGCTAGCGGAGTTGAGCAGTTCTTC	CSASRWASGVEQFF